This T cell receptor (beta chain) was captured by sequencing in a study of blood T cells in healthy people across ages. Regarding the study as a whole: Among T cells, TCR beta diversity per million cells dropped roughly linearly as age rose.

Next came a second PCR, run for about 7 to 12 cycles, which used a sample-barcoded 5' primer along with a J-beta primer mix. Each cDNA molecule received a tag from a template-switch adaptor that had 12 random nucleotides. TCRdb used MiXCR to reprocess the 5' RACE reads, holding one entry per CDR3 protein. Of fewer than 1.5 million distinct CDR3 sequences in the sample, about 43% were seen once. Concerning this clonotype itself: What it binds is unknown.

The sequenced sample was blood. The sequence was obtained from a woman under 30 in good health.

As DNA, the CDR3 is TGTGCCAGCAGTCCCTCTCGGGGTAATCAGCCCCAGCATTTT. This codes for CASSPSRGNQPQHF. The chain is built from TRBV27 and TRBJ1-5; D is unclear. Germline CDR1 and CDR2: MNHEY and SMNVEV (reference sequence). Trimming removed 5 bases at V and 4 bases at J, with 12 bases between. The CDR3 has 14 amino acids.